The rows below give T cell receptor beta chains drawn from one sample of a study of T cell responses to AZD1222 COVID-19 vaccine. The table came from immunoSEQ multiplex PCR; TCRdb's copy has only in-frame clones and leaves some out. In the table there are 200,000 to 250,000 clones, 85% to 95% of which are singletons. This sample comprised peripheral blood, obtained on day 0 of MenACWY control vaccination. Source of these receptors: an adult in good health. CDR3s include the opening cysteine and the closing phenylalanine or tryptophan. The order of the fields is V gene, D gene, J gene, clone size, CDR3 DNA, CDR3 protein. The D gene is left open where the match is weak. Not every row has a clone size; where given, it reads once, few, many or a size class.

>TRBV27|-|TRBJ2-7|-
TGTGCCAGCAGTTTCCTGGGGCAGACCTACGAGCAGTACTTC
CASSFLGQTYEQYF
>TRBV15|TRBD1|TRBJ2-7|-
TGTGCCACCAGCATTGGACAGGGCTCGTCGTTGAGGGAGCAGTACTTC
CATSIGQGSSLREQYF
>TRBV19|TRBD1|TRBJ1-1|few
TGTGCCAGTAGTTGGACAGGGGGCATCAGCACTGAAGCTTTCTTT
CASSWTGGISTEAFF
>TRBV27|-|TRBJ2-7|-
TGTGCCAGCAGGGGAGAACCCGACCTCTACGAGCAGTACTTC
CASRGEPDLYEQYF
>TRBV12-3/TRBV12-4|-|TRBJ2-7|-
TGTGCCAGCAGCTTACGGGCGGACTACGAGCAGTACTTC
CASSLRADYEQYF
>TRBV5-6|-|TRBJ1-2|-
TGTGCCAGCAGCTTGAGGGGGACTACTAACTATGGCTACACCTTC
CASSLRGTTNYGYTF
>TRBV20-1|-|TRBJ1-2|-
TGCAGTGCTAGTGGGCCACTTTATGGCTACACCTTC
CSASGPLYGYTF
>TRBV28|TRBD1|TRBJ1-1|-
TGTGCCAGCAGTTTAATTACCAGGGGGCTCGTGAACACTGAAGCTTTCTTT
CASSLITRGLVNTEAFF
>TRBV7-9|TRBD2|TRBJ2-7|once
TGTGCCAGCAGCTTATCCGCTAGCGGGGGGGCCTACGAGCAGTACTTC
CASSLSASGGAYEQYF
>TRBV2|-|TRBJ2-7|-
TGTGCCAGCAGTGAAGTTAGGACGGACTTTTATACCTACGAGCAGTACTTC
CASSEVRTDFYTYEQYF
>TRBV27|-|TRBJ1-3|-
TGTGCCAGCAGACAGGGCGGAAACACCATATATTTT
CASRQGGNTIYF
>TRBV30|-|TRBJ1-4|-
TGTGCCTGGAGTAGGGGGGCGACGACTAATGAAAAACTGTTTTTT
CAWSRGATTNEKLFF
>TRBV10-3|-|TRBJ2-2|-
TGTGCCATCAGTGATTTCACCGGGGAGCTGTTTTTT
CAISDFTGELFF
>TRBV7-2|-|TRBJ1-2|-
TGTGCCAGCAGTCCAGGGAGGGACCGCACTAACTATGGCTACACCTTC
CASSPGRDRTNYGYTF
>TRBV2|-|TRBJ1-1|-
TGTGCCAGCCAGGACACGAACACTGAAGCTTTCTTT
CASQDTNTEAFF
>TRBV6-5|TRBD1|TRBJ1-1|-
TGTGCCAGCAGTTTTACAGGGGTGATGAACACTGAAGCTTTCTTT
CASSFTGVMNTEAFF
>TRBV4-2|-|TRBJ1-4|-
TGTGCCAGCAGCCAACCCGGAGGGGAAAAACTGTTTTTT
CASSQPGGEKLFF
>TRBV6-5|TRBD1|TRBJ2-5|-
TGTGCCAGCACGACAGGGCCCCAAGAGACCCAGTACTTC
CASTTGPQETQYF
>TRBV4-2|-|TRBJ1-2|once
TGTGCCAGCAGCCAGAGGGATATAAACTATGGCTACACCTTC
CASSQRDINYGYTF
>TRBV28|-|TRBJ1-1|-
TGTGCCAGCAGTTTTCCAGGAGGGAGCACTGAAGCTTTCTTT
CASSFPGGSTEAFF
>TRBV5-1|-|TRBJ2-2|-
TGCGCCAGCAGCTTGGCCAATACAGTCCCCAACACCGGGGAGCTGTTTTTT
CASSLANTVPNTGELFF
>TRBV5-5|TRBD1|TRBJ1-4|-
TGTGCCAGCAGACCGGGGGGACAGTCTGAAAAACTGTTTTTT
CASRPGGQSEKLFF
>TRBV7-2|TRBD2|TRBJ2-7|few
TGTGCCAGCAGCTTAGGAAGCGGGGGGTCTACCTACGAGCAGTACTTC
CASSLGSGGSTYEQYF
>TRBV6-5|-|TRBJ2-2|-
TGTGCCAGCACCCCGGACGGGAACACCGGGGAGCTGTTTTTT
CASTPDGNTGELFF
>TRBV2|TRBD2|TRBJ2-2|-
TGTGCCAGCAGTACAGCGGGGGCAAGGACCGGGGAGCTGTTTTTT
CASSTAGARTGELFF
>TRBV6-5|TRBD2|TRBJ2-1|-
TGTGCCAGCAGGGCTGGCGGGGGGAACTACAATGAGCAGTTCTTC
CASRAGGGNYNEQFF
>TRBV4-1|-|TRBJ1-4|once
TGCGCCAGCAGCCAAGATGGAACAGGTATCACTAATGAAAAACTGTTTTTT
CASSQDGTGITNEKLFF
>TRBV29-1|-|TRBJ2-7|-
TGCAGCGTTGAATGGGCCAACGAGCAGTACTTC
CSVEWANEQYF
>TRBV27|TRBD1|TRBJ1-1|-
TGTGCCAGCAGGAGAGACAGGGTTCCGAATACTGAAGCTTTCTTT
CASRRDRVPNTEAFF
>TRBV7-9|-|TRBJ2-5|-
TGTGCCAGCAGCGCAAGCGGTTTCCAAGAGACCCAGTACTTC
CASSASGFQETQYF